Shown below are 24 T cell receptor beta chains from a single sample sequenced in a study of cytomegalovirus exposure and HLA in healthy donors. The data were produced by immunoSEQ multiplex PCR, yet TCRdb's version contains in-frame clones alone and is incomplete. The sample lists hundreds of thousands of clones; roughly 87% were seen once. Sequences were obtained from PBMCs. These receptors were taken from a young man in good health and CMV-seropositive.

V and J are TRBV2 and TRBJ2-7; 9 bases map to TRBD1. Germline lookup yields CDR1 SNHLY and CDR2 FYNNEI. The CDR3 is 15 residues long. Trimming at V came to 5 bases and at J to 5 bases, leaving 10 bases not matched to a gene. The CDR3 DNA reads TGTGCCAGCAGTCCCCGGACAGGGGTCATCAACGAGCAGTACTTC. This translates into CASSPRTGVINEQYF.

This chain uses TRBV5-1 with TRBJ1-4; 7 bases match TRBD1. Germline-derived CDR1 and CDR2 are SGHRS and YFSETQ. The CDR3 consists of 17 residues. With 2 bases clipped from V and 4 bases from J, the junction kept 11 bases outside the gene matches. CDR3 sequence: CASSFDIPGQINEKLFF. In nucleotides, the CDR3 is TGCGCCAGCAGCTTCGATATTCCGGGACAGATTAATGAAAAACTGTTTTTT.

This chain joins TRBV6-5 and TRBJ2-1; 10 bases agree with TRBD1. Trimming took 2 bases from V and 7 from J; bases not matched to a gene: 5. Germline CDR1 is MNHEY and CDR2 is SVGAGI. This CDR3 region has 15 residues. CDR3 in amino acids: CASSYDRGRLNEQFF. CDR3 nucleotide sequence: TGTGCCAGCAGTTACGACAGGGGGCGCTTAAATGAGCAGTTCTTC.

The V and J genes are TRBV7-3 and TRBJ1-1; D gene unclear. The CDR3 loop spans 13 amino acids. The germline V gene has CDR1 SGHTA and CDR2 FQGTGA. V was trimmed by 3 bases and J by 2 bases, leaving 7 bases between them. Here the CDR3 DNA reads TGTGCCAGCAGCTTTGAGAGTAACACTGAAGCTTTCTTT. Amino acids: CASSFESNTEAFF.

The CDR3 reads CASSPLEGSSGGLNQPQHF. CDR3 nucleotides: TGTGCCAGTAGTCCCCTCGAGGGGTCTAGCGGTGGGTTAAATCAGCCCCAGCATTTT. The chain carries TRBV19 and TRBJ1-5; D possibly corresponds to TRBD1 (5 bases). Trimming took off 5 bases at V and 4 bases at J, with 27 bases between the two ends. The CDR3 runs to 19 residues. Germline V CDR1 and CDR2: LNHDA, SQIVND (reference sequence).

This clone occurred a few times. The chain has TRBV7-3 and TRBJ2-2; 10 bases match TRBD1. Trimming at V came to 2 bases and at J to 8 bases, leaving 8 bases not matched to a gene. CDR3 size: 16 residues. Per the germline V gene, CDR1 is SGHTA and CDR2 is FQGTGA. CDR3: CASSLAGTGAGGELFF. The CDR3 coding sequence is TGTGCCAGCAGCTTAGCCGGGACAGGGGCCGGAGGGGAGCTGTTTTTT.

The sample holds a few counts of this clone. The V and J genes are TRBV20-1 and TRBJ1-2; no clear D. The CDR3 is 10 residues long. The germline V gene encodes CDR1 DFQATT and CDR2 SNEGSKA (reference sequence). CDR3 DNA: TGCGCCCTCGACCTTCATGGCTACACCTTC. Its translation is CALDLHGYTF.

V gene TRBV7-9 combines with J gene TRBJ1-2; TRBD1 matches at 9 bases. Germline V CDR1 and CDR2: SEHNR, FQNEAQ (reference sequence). This CDR3 is built from 15 residues. V trimming: 6 bases; J trimming: 3 bases; junction bases outside the gene matches: 8. The CDR3 DNA is TGTGCCAGCAGTCAACAGGGGGCTAGATACTATGGCTACACCTTC. Encoded protein: CASSQQGARYYGYTF. The full variable domain, in which reference TRBV7-9 and TRBJ1-2 provide the parts outside the CDR3, is DTGVSQNPRHKITKRGQNVTFRCDPISEHNRLYWYRQTLGQGPEFLTYFQNEAQLEKSRLLSDRFSAERPKGSFSTLEIQRTEQGDSAMYLCASSQQGARYYGYTFGSGTRLTVV.

The sample holds one count of this clone. The chain couples TRBV18 to TRBJ2-1; D possibly uses TRBD1 or TRBD2 (5 bases each). CDR1 is KGHSH, CDR2 LQKENI, per germline. V lost 6 bases, J lost 9 bases, and 15 bases lay in between. The CDR3 spans 13 residues. CDR3 in amino acids: CASSRPERGEQFF. For the CDR3, the DNA is TGTGCCAGCTCGAGACCCGAGAGGGGTGAGCAGTTCTTC.

V gene TRBV27 combines with J gene TRBJ2-4, with TRBD2 as a possible D gene (7 bases). Deletions cut 3 bases from V and 2 bases from J, with 23 bases between. This CDR3 is built from 19 residues. The germline CDR1 and CDR2 sequences are MNHEY and SMNVEV (reference sequence). The CDR3 DNA reads as TGTGCCAGCAGTTTCTTACCTCCCCCGGGGGGCGGATCCAAAAACATTCAGTACTTC. As protein: CASSFLPPPGGGSKNIQYF.

The V gene is TRBV30, the J gene TRBJ2-1; TRBD1 matches at 8 bases. The ends lost 0 bases at V and 8 bases at J; junction bases unmatched: 9. The germline V gene encodes CDR1 GTSNPN and CDR2 SVGIG (reference sequence). The CDR3 spans 15 residues. This CDR3 reads CAWSVETGVVYEQFF. CDR3 nucleotide sequence: TGTGCCTGGAGTGTCGAGACAGGGGTCGTGTATGAGCAGTTCTTC.

V and J are TRBV15 and TRBJ2-2; TRBD1 matches 11 bases. The germline V gene has CDR1 LNHNV and CDR2 YYDKDF (reference sequence). With V trimmed by 3 bases and J by 3 bases, 6 bases remained unmatched. This CDR3 comprises 17 residues. The CDR3 is CATSSSGQGADTGELFF. As DNA, the CDR3 is TGTGCCACCAGCAGTTCTGGACAGGGGGCTGACACCGGGGAGCTGTTTTTT.

The chain joins TRBV4-1 to TRBJ2-3; D is possibly TRBD1 or TRBD2 (5 bases each). There are 17 residues in the CDR3. The V and J ends lost 4 bases and 5 bases respectively, with 22 bases between them. The germline CDR1 and CDR2 sequences are MGHRA and YSYEKL. The CDR3, as DNA: TGCGCCAGCAGCCGATCCGGGGCAGGGTCTATCGGAGATACGCAGTATTTT. It translates to CASSRSGAGSIGDTQYF.

V usage is TRBV4-2 and J usage is TRBJ2-7; 14 bases fit TRBD2. Germline assignment: CDR1 LGHNA and CDR2 YNFKEQ. Trimming at V came to 5 bases and at J to 2 bases, leaving 5 bases not matched to a gene. The CDR3 extends over 16 amino acids. The CDR3 bases are TGTGCCAGCAGCGAGACTAGCGGGAGGGCCCCCTACGAGCAGTACTTC. This encodes CASSETSGRAPYEQYF.

As concerns this clone: Other DNA sequences in this sample translate to the same CDR3. CDR3 DNA: TGTGCCAGCAGCGTTACAGGGAATAGCAATCAGCCCCAGCATTTT. It is translated as CASSVTGNSNQPQHF. This rearrangement joins TRBV9 to TRBJ1-5; the D gene is possibly TRBD1 (6 bases). This CDR3 has 15 amino acids. The germline V and J ends were trimmed by 2 bases and 0 bases, with 9 bases remaining between them. Germline CDR1 reads SGDLS; CDR2 reads YYNGEE.

The chain joins TRBV7-8 to TRBJ2-1; 11 positions match TRBD1. Trimming cost V 6 bases and J 3 bases; bases outside gene matches: 7. The CDR3 sequence is 16 residues long. Germline V gene data show CDR1 as SGHVS and CDR2 as FQNEAQ. Here the CDR3 reads CASRPLGTGGYNEQFF. The CDR3 DNA sequence: TGTGCCAGCAGACCGCTCGGGACAGGGGGCTACAATGAGCAGTTCTTC.

This chain links TRBV2 with TRBJ1-5, with D possibly matching TRBD1 (6 bases). V shed 2 bases and J shed 7 bases, with 12 bases lying between them. CDR3 length: 14 residues. Germline V gene lookup returns CDR1 SNHLY and CDR2 FYNNEI. DNA for the CDR3: TGTGCCAGCAGTGAAAGCTCCGGGGGCCAGCCCCAGCATTTT. Protein: CASSESSGGQPQHF.

Regarding this clone: Germline is not matched at one junction end, which may reflect a read error. J is TRBJ2-7 and V is TRBV18; maybe TRBD2 (7 bases). Germline V gene data show CDR1 as KGHSH and CDR2 as LQKENI. The CDR3 length is 16 residues. The CDR3 region has the DNA TGTGCCAGCTCGCCACCTCCCGGGGGGCCCTCCTACGAGCAGTACTTC. This gives the protein CASSPPPGGPSYEQYF.

This chain connects TRBV4-2 to TRBJ2-5, with TRBD1 identical over 9 bases. CDR1 and CDR2 from the germline V gene are LGHNA and YNFKEQ. This CDR3 has 15 amino acids. The ends lost 4 bases at V and 0 bases at J; junction bases unmatched: 3. The CDR3 sequence is CASSPGTGYQETQYF. The CDR3 coding sequence is TGTGCCAGCAGCCCCGGGACAGGGTACCAAGAGACCCAGTACTTC.

The chain has TRBV11-2 and TRBJ1-1, with D tentatively TRBD1 (5 bases). CDR1 is SGHAT, CDR2 FQNNGV, per germline. The ends were cut back, 4 bases at V and 0 bases at J, with 9 bases in the middle. This CDR3 spans 14 amino acids. The CDR3 DNA reads TGTGCCAGCAGCTCGGGACTCTTGAACACTGAAGCTTTCTTT. Translating it yields CASSSGLLNTEAFF.

The V gene is TRBV6-5, the J gene TRBJ2-1; 7 positions match TRBD2. V dropped 0 bases and J dropped 1; count of bases not matched to a gene: 3. Germline V gene lookup returns CDR1 MNHEY and CDR2 SVGAGI. The CDR3 sequence is 16 residues long. The CDR3 protein is CASSYSTGGSYNEQFF. In DNA, the CDR3 is TGTGCCAGCAGTTACTCGACGGGAGGATCCTACAATGAGCAGTTCTTC.

The chain is built from TRBV7-2 and TRBJ2-1, with 7 bases that match TRBD1. Germline CDR1 and CDR2: SGHTA and FQGNSA. The ends lost 4 bases at V and 2 bases at J; junction bases unmatched: 5. The CDR3 spans 15 residues. In nucleotides, the CDR3 is TGTGCCAGCAGCTCGGAGACAGGGACCTACAATGAGCAGTTCTTC. The encoded protein is CASSSETGTYNEQFF.

CDR3 sequence: CASSLQGPTGELFF. As DNA, the CDR3 is TGTGCCAGCAGCTTACAGGGACCCACCGGGGAGCTGTTTTTT. This chain joins TRBV7-2 and TRBJ2-2; perhaps D is TRBD1 or TRBD2 (5 bases each). Trimming removed 2 bases at V and 4 bases at J, with 8 bases between. This CDR3 contains 14 residues. Germline CDR1 and CDR2: SGHTA and FQGNSA. Complete variable domain (other parts from reference TRBV7-2 and TRBJ2-2): GAGVSQSPSNKVTEKGKDVELRCDPISGHTALYWYRQSLGQGLEFLIYFQGNSAPDKSGLPSDRFSAERTGGSVSTLTIQRTQQEDSAVYLCASSLQGPTGELFFGEGSRLTVL.

The chain combines TRBV4-3 with TRBJ1-5; D is unresolved. Deletions cut 3 bases from V and 1 base from J, with 16 bases between. The CDR3 spans 17 residues. Per germline, CDR1 LGHNA and CDR2 YSLEER. Written as DNA, the CDR3 is TGCGCCAGCAGCCACTCCCCTTGGACGGGAAGCAATCAGCCCCAGCATTTT. It specifies CASSHSPWTGSNQPQHF.